The 21 T cell receptor beta chains in this list originate from one sample, sequenced in a study of beta chain features in type 1 diabetes. Reverse transcription of all isolated RNA meant that expressed TCRB transcripts were sequenced. The protocol was immunoSEQ multiplex PCR, while the TCRdb copy is restricted to in-frame clones and leaves out a portion. The profile shows 150,000 to 200,000 clones, approximately 9.1% of them singletons. Which antigens these TCRs recognize remains unknown. Study findings and constraints: Shorter TCRB CDR3s, moderately but significantly so, marked every one of the four CD4+ subsets in Type 1 diabetes patients.

The sequencing sample was made of central memory CD4+ T cells from blood. These receptors were obtained from a young woman with type 1 diabetes.

At least ten counts were recorded for this clone. V gene TRBV5-4 combines with J gene TRBJ2-1; D possibly corresponds to TRBD2 (6 bases). The CDR3 covers 16 residues. V lost 0 bases, J lost 6 bases, and 16 bases lay in between. Germline V gene sequence: CDR1 SGHNT, CDR2 YYREEE (reference sequence). CDR3 protein: CASSLVSRRAFNEQFF. In DNA form, the CDR3 reads TGTGCCAGCAGCTTGGTGTCGCGGAGGGCCTTCAATGAGCAGTTCTTC. The variable domain in full, with the rest retrieved from reference TRBV5-4 and TRBJ2-1, is ETGVTQSPTHLIKTRGQQVTLRCSSQSGHNTVSWYQQALGQGPQFIFQYYREEENGRGNFPPRFSGLQFPNYSSELNVNALELDDSALYLCASSLVSRRAFNEQFFGPGTRLTVL.

The chain links TRBV18 to TRBJ1-2, with D possibly matching TRBD1 (5 bases). V lost 2 bases and J 3 bases, leaving 13 bases between the germline ends. Germline V CDR1 and CDR2: KGHSH, LQKENI. This CDR3 is 15 amino acids long. The CDR3 loop is CASSPSAGRDYGYTF. As DNA, the CDR3 is TGTGCCAGCTCACCAAGTGCAGGGAGGGACTATGGCTACACCTTC.

V gene TRBV6-4 combines with J gene TRBJ2-6; D unclear. The germline gives CDR1 MRHNA, CDR2 SNTAGT. The V end was cut by 8 bases, the J end by 0 bases, with 5 bases between. CDR3 length equals 13 residues. The DNA for the CDR3 is TGTGCCAGCCGGAGCTCTGGGGCCAACGTCCTGACTTTC. Translating gives CASRSSGANVLTF.

This clone was counted only a few times. V gene TRBV9 combines with J gene TRBJ1-5, with D perhaps matching TRBD1 (5 bases). CDR1 is SGDLS, CDR2 YYNGEE, per germline. Trimming cost V 4 bases and J 0 bases, with 8 bases left between them. The CDR3 spans 14 residues. The CDR3 reads CASSQGDSNQPQHF. CDR3 nucleotide sequence: TGTGCCAGCAGCCAAGGGGATAGCAATCAGCCCCAGCATTTT. Drawing the rest from reference TRBV9 and TRBJ1-5, the complete variable domain is DSGVTQTPKHLITATGQRVTLRCSPRSGDLSVYWYQQSLDQGLQFLIQYYNGEERAKGNILERFSAQQFPDLHSELNLSSLELGDSALYFCASSQGDSNQPQHFGDGTRLSIL.

V usage is TRBV6-5 and J usage is TRBJ2-7, with 10 nucleotides matching TRBD2. V was clipped by 1 base and J by 6 bases; unmatched bases: 6. CDR1 is MNHEY, CDR2 SVGAGI, per germline. The CDR3 contains 15 residues. This CDR3 is CASSYFRSSGGEQYF. In DNA form, the CDR3 reads TGTGCCAGCAGTTACTTTCGTTCTAGCGGGGGCGAGCAGTACTTC.

This clone was observed a few times. V and J are TRBV29-1 and TRBJ2-1; 8 nucleotides match TRBD2. CDR1 SQVTM and CDR2 ANQGSEA come from the germline V gene. The CDR3 totals 14 residues. Unmatched junction bases numbered 7, after V lost 6 bases and J lost 3 bases. This chain's CDR3 is CSVRKREIYNEQFF. For the CDR3, the DNA is TGCAGCGTGAGAAAGCGGGAGATCTACAATGAGCAGTTCTTC.

This clone was counted a few times. The chain carries TRBV7-9 and TRBJ1-1, with D possibly TRBD1 on 6 matching bases. CDR1 is SEHNR, CDR2 FQNEAQ, per germline (reference sequence). The CDR3 contains 15 residues. The germline V and J ends were trimmed by 5 bases and 3 bases, with 16 bases remaining between them. CDR3 nucleotide sequence: TGTGCCAGCAGCCCAGCGAGAGGACAGCACACTGAAGCTTTCTTT. Translated, it gives CASSPARGQHTEAFF.

This clone was detected a few times. The chain is built from TRBV27 and TRBJ1-2, with 7 bases matching TRBD1. This CDR3 region has 13 residues. Germline assignment: CDR1 MNHEY and CDR2 SMNVEV (reference sequence). Losses at the gene ends were 3 bases for V and 7 bases for J; bases not matched to a gene: 5. The CDR3 nucleotides read TGTGCCAGCAGTTTCACAGGGGACGGTGGCTACACCTTC. Its protein is CASSFTGDGGYTF.

There are a few counts of this clone. The gene calls are TRBV5-1 and TRBJ1-1; D is unresolved. The length of the CDR3 is 14 residues. V lost 5 bases and J 5 bases, leaving 16 bases between the germline ends. Germline V gene sequence: CDR1 SGHRS, CDR2 YFSETQ. As DNA, the CDR3 is TGCGCCAGCAGTAGTCAGGCCCCGGGGACTGAAGCTTTCTTT. Translated, it gives CASSSQAPGTEAFF.

A few counts support this clone. The V and J genes are TRBV10-3 and TRBJ2-5; 7 bases match TRBD1. This CDR3 spans 14 amino acids. Germline V gene data show CDR1 as ENHRY and CDR2 as SYGVKD. V was pared by 4 bases and J by 0 bases, with 2 bases of the junction left unmatched. The CDR3 is CAISADRYQETQYF. Written as DNA, the CDR3 is TGTGCCATCAGTGCGGACAGGTACCAAGAGACCCAGTACTTC.

The rearrangement links TRBV10-3 to TRBJ2-5; 8 nucleotides agree with TRBD2. This CDR3 comprises 14 residues. V trimming: 10 bases; J trimming: 4 bases; junction bases outside the gene matches: 11. Germline CDR1 ENHRY, CDR2 SYGVKD. Here the CDR3 reads CASREGYNGETQYF. For the CDR3, the DNA is TGTGCCAGCCGGGAGGGGTACAACGGAGAGACCCAGTACTTC.

V gene TRBV7-8 combines with J gene TRBJ2-1; 14 bases are a match to TRBD2. This CDR3 has 18 amino acids. Per germline, CDR1 SGHVS and CDR2 FQNEAQ. V trimming: 0 bases; J trimming: 3 bases; junction bases outside the gene matches: 4. Here the CDR3 DNA reads TGTGCCAGCAGCTTAGCCGGGACTAGCGGGAGACACTACAATGAGCAGTTCTTC. The encoded protein is CASSLAGTSGRHYNEQFF.

This clone was observed a handful of times. This sequence joins TRBV29-1 and TRBJ2-5; tentative D call: TRBD1 (6 bases). V was cut by 4 bases and J by 5 bases, with 17 bases left in between. The CDR3 sequence is 14 residues long. CDR1 SQVTM and CDR2 ANQGSEA come from the germline V gene. The CDR3 is CSVARDTGWETQYF. The CDR3 DNA sequence: TGCAGCGTTGCCCGGGACACAGGGTGGGAGACCCAGTACTTC.

This clone was counted between two and nine times. CDR3 in DNA: TGCAGCGTTGTAGACTCTGAAGCTTTCTTT. This sequence encodes CSVVDSEAFF. This chain connects TRBV29-1 to TRBJ1-1, with unresolved D. This CDR3 region has 10 residues. Germline CDR1 and CDR2: SQVTM and ANQGSEA. Trimming left V 4 bases short and J 6 bases short, with 6 bases between.

This clone has a handful of counts. The rearrangement joins TRBV9 to TRBJ2-7; tentatively, D is TRBD2 (7 bases). V dropped 0 bases and J dropped 1 base, with 11 bases sitting between them. The CDR3 length is 15 residues. Germline V lookup: CDR1 SGDLS, CDR2 YYNGEE. The CDR3 DNA reads TGTGCCAGCAGCGTAGACGGGGGGCCGTCCTACGAGCAGTACTTC. It codes for CASSVDGGPSYEQYF.

This clone turned up a few times. The gene calls are TRBV4-2 and TRBJ1-5; TRBD1 aligns across 11 bases. The V gene end was trimmed by 4 bases and the J gene end by 2 bases; junction bases not matched to a gene: 10. Germline V gene data show CDR1 as LGHNA and CDR2 as YNFKEQ. The length of the CDR3 is 18 residues. The CDR3 DNA reads as TGTGCCAGCAGCCGTACACGGACAGGGGGCGAGGGCAATCAGCCCCAGCATTTT. Its translation: CASSRTRTGGEGNQPQHF.

This clone showed up just a few times. The V call is TRBV6-5, the J call TRBJ2-1; tentative D call: TRBD2 (5 bases). CDR3 length: 14 amino acids. Germline values: CDR1 MNHEY, CDR2 SVGAGI. V was shortened by 6 bases and J by 0 bases, with 9 bases between the two germline ends. This CDR3 reads CASRDSISYNEQFF. The DNA of the CDR3 is TGTGCCAGCAGGGACTCCATCTCCTACAATGAGCAGTTCTTC.

This clone was observed a few times. CDR3 region: CASSPRTGKDTF. In DNA, the CDR3 is TGTGCCAGCTCACCTCGGACAGGGAAAGACACCTTC. The chain combines TRBV18 with TRBJ1-2; the match to TRBD1 covers 8 bases. J lost 12 bases, V lost 3 bases, and 6 bases had no gene match. Germline CDR1 is KGHSH and CDR2 is LQKENI. This CDR3 contains 12 residues.

The chain has TRBV30 and TRBJ2-7; TRBD1 agrees at 11 bases. Germline CDR1 is GTSNPN and CDR2 is SVGIG (reference sequence). Trimming cost V 5 bases and J 0 bases; bases outside gene matches: 3. CDR3 length: 14 residues. This CDR3 is CAWGTGGSSYEQYF. Here the CDR3 DNA reads TGTGCCTGGGGGACAGGGGGATCCTCCTACGAGCAGTACTTC. Supplemented by reference TRBV30 and TRBJ2-7, the full variable domain reads SQTIHQWPATLVQPVGSPLSLECTVEGTSNPNLYWYRQAAGRGLQLLFYSVGIGQISSEVPQNLSASRPQDRQFILSSKKLLLSDSGFYLCAWGTGGSSYEQYFGPGTRLTVT.

This chain uses TRBV28 with TRBJ2-1; the match to TRBD2 covers 8 bases. The CDR3 length is 14 residues. The V gene end was trimmed by 4 bases and the J gene end by 10 bases; junction bases not matched to a gene: 9. Per germline, CDR1 MDHEN and CDR2 SYDVKM. This CDR3 reads CASSSAAGVGEQFF. The CDR3 DNA follows: TGTGCCAGCAGTTCAGCAGCGGGAGTCGGGGAGCAGTTCTTC.

This clone was observed a handful of times. This chain links TRBV14 with TRBJ2-1; TRBD1 matches at 9 bases. The trim removed 2 bases at V and 7 bases at J, leaving 9 bases unmatched. CDR3 length equals 16 residues. The germline gives CDR1 SGHDN, CDR2 FVKESK. CDR3 protein: CASSQLYRGRRNEQFF. For the CDR3, the DNA is TGTGCCAGCAGCCAACTATACAGGGGGCGCAGAAATGAGCAGTTCTTC. The whole variable domain, remainder taken from reference TRBV14 and TRBJ2-1, is EAGVTQFPSHSVIEKGQTVTLRCDPISGHDNLYWYRRVMGKEIKFLLHFVKESKQDESGMPNNRFLAERTGGTYSTLKVQPAELEDSGVYFCASSQLYRGRRNEQFFGPGTRLTVL.